These 20 T cell receptor beta chains were all obtained from the same sample, sequenced in a study of OX40 agonist ivuxolimab in advanced cancers. Assay: immunoSEQ multiplex PCR; the TCRdb copy retains only in-frame clones and omits some. In the table there are fewer than 90,000 clones, almost 95% of which are singletons. Here the sequenced sample was CD4+ or CD8+ T cells sorted from blood, taken in a trial of the OX40 agonist ivuxolimab. The receptors were gathered from an adult with an advanced solid tumor such as melanoma, head and neck, liver or kidney cancer.

The rearrangement links TRBV28 to TRBJ2-1; 9 bases map to TRBD2. Germline lookup yields CDR1 MDHEN and CDR2 SYDVKM. The CDR3 runs to 14 residues. The trim removed 8 bases at V and 16 bases at J, leaving 18 bases unmatched. The CDR3, as DNA: TGTGCCAGCCTGGAGACTAGCGGTATCCCCAGATACTTCTTC. This translates into CASLETSGIPRYFF. Filled out from reference TRBV28 and TRBJ2-1, the complete variable domain reads DVKVTQSSRYLVKRTGEKVFLECVQDMDHENMFWYRQDPGLGLRLIYFSYDVKMKEKGDIPEGYSVSREKKERFSLILESASTNQTSMYLCASLETSGIPRYFFGPGTRLTVL.

The chain recombines TRBV6-1 with TRBJ2-5; 9 bases match TRBD1. The CDR3 runs 15 residues. V was pared by 4 bases and J by 1 base, with 4 bases of the junction left unmatched. CDR1 and CDR2 from the germline V gene are MNHNS and SASEGT. CDR3 nucleotide sequence: TGTGCCAGCAGTGTGACAGGGGGTTTCCAAGAGACCCAGTACTTC. Translated, it gives CASSVTGGFQETQYF.

This chain connects TRBV18 to TRBJ2-6, with a weak D call TRBD1 (6 bases). Looked up from germline, CDR1 is KGHSH and CDR2 is LQKENI. Trimming took 3 bases from V and 0 from J, leaving 12 bases between them. The CDR3 length is 17 residues. The CDR3 protein is CASSPKQGNSGANVLTF. The CDR3 DNA reads TGTGCCAGCTCACCGAAACAGGGAAACTCTGGGGCCAACGTCCTGACTTTC.

The chain recombines TRBV6-1 with TRBJ1-2; D unresolved. Germline loops: CDR1 MNHNS, CDR2 SASEGT. The CDR3 loop spans 16 amino acids. Trimming removed 3 bases from V and 3 bases from J, with 17 bases in between. The CDR3 loop is CASSEREATLYYGYTF. The DNA of the CDR3 is TGTGCCAGCAGTGAGCGGGAGGCTACCCTATACTATGGCTACACCTTC.

This chain joins TRBV11-3 and TRBJ1-2; D might be TRBD1 (6 bases). Germline V CDR1 and CDR2: SGHNT, YENEEA. Trimming cost V 4 bases and J 2 bases, with 29 bases left between them. CDR3 size: 20 residues. The CDR3 reads CASSSYLRASGRGGNYGYTF. The CDR3 nucleotides are TGTGCCAGCAGCTCCTATCTGCGTGCGAGTGGCAGGGGAGGCAACTATGGCTACACCTTC.

This clone was counted a single time. The chain recombines TRBV13 with TRBJ1-2; perhaps TRBD1 as D (5 bases). Per the germline V gene, CDR1 is PRHDT and CDR2 is FYEKMQ (reference sequence). The CDR3 loop spans 14 amino acids. Trimming took 11 bases from V and 3 from J, leaving 19 bases between them. CDR3 loop: CARHGGGMDYGYTF. CDR3 nucleotides: TGTGCCCGGCACGGGGGAGGTATGGACTATGGCTACACCTTC.

This sequence joins TRBV5-4 and TRBJ2-1; the D gene is possibly TRBD2 (5 bases). The CDR3 extends over 15 amino acids. The V gene lost 1 base and the J gene lost 0 bases, with 8 bases spanning the gap. Germline CDR1 and CDR2: SGHNT and YYREEE (reference sequence). DNA for the CDR3: TGTGCCAGCAGCTTGCGGAGGAGCTCCTACAATGAGCAGTTCTTC. This codes for CASSLRRSSYNEQFF.

The rearrangement links TRBV7-8 to TRBJ2-5; 7 bases match TRBD1. The last part of the DNA fits TRBJ2-7 better; the J call may be wrong. The germline V gene has CDR1 SGHVS and CDR2 FQNEAQ. The CDR3 runs 16 residues. CDR3 in amino acids: CASSLDGRGKPYEQYF. CDR3 DNA sequence: TGTGCCAGCAGCTTAGACGGCAGGGGGAAACCCTACGAGCAGTACTTC.

The chain combines TRBV11-3 with TRBJ2-2; 7 nucleotides match TRBD1. Germline V gene data show CDR1 as SGHNT and CDR2 as YENEEA. CDR3 length: 13 residues. V shed 9 bases, J shed 5 bases, and the junction held 6 bases outside the gene matches. The DNA for the CDR3 is TGTGCCAGTCGACAGGGATGGACCGGGGAGCTGTTTTTT. Translating gives CASRQGWTGELFF. The whole variable domain, remainder taken from reference TRBV11-3 and TRBJ2-2, is EAGVVQSPRYKIIEKKQPVAFWCNPISGHNTLYWYLQNLGQGPELLIRYENEEAVDDSQLPKDRFSAERLKGVDSTLKIQPAELGDSAVYLCASRQGWTGELFFGEGSRLTVL.

This sequence joins TRBV28 and TRBJ2-3, with D hard to call. The V and J ends lost 2 bases and 10 bases respectively, with 10 bases between them. Germline V gives CDR1 MDHEN, CDR2 SYDVKM. CDR3 size: 12 residues. This CDR3 is CASSLKFLSQYF. CDR3 sequence (DNA): TGTGCCAGCAGTTTAAAGTTCCTTTCGCAGTATTTT.

V gene TRBV27 combines with J gene TRBJ1-5, with a tentative D call TRBD1 (6 bases). CDR1 MNHEY and CDR2 SMNVEV come from the germline V gene (reference sequence). The V gene lost 6 bases and the J gene lost 5 bases, with 17 bases spanning the gap. The CDR3 runs 15 residues. In DNA, the CDR3 is TGTGCCAGCAGCGTTACTACAGGGTCCTATCAGCCCCAGCATTTT. This gives the protein CASSVTTGSYQPQHF.

The chain has TRBV2 and TRBJ1-5; the match to TRBD1 covers 8 bases. CDR3 size: 14 residues. The germline V gene has CDR1 SNHLY and CDR2 FYNNEI. J lost 7 bases, V lost 4 bases, and 6 bases had no gene match. The CDR3 DNA reads as TGTGCCAGCAGTGGACAGGGGTCAGACCAGCCCCAGCATTTT. This sequence encodes CASSGQGSDQPQHF.

This chain links TRBV9 with TRBJ1-1, with no clear D. The germline CDR1 and CDR2 sequences are SGDLS and YYNGEE. The CDR3 spans 15 residues. With 2 bases removed from V and 6 bases from J, the gap between germline ends came to 17 bases. CDR3 in amino acids: CASSVVRFAWAEAFF. The CDR3 DNA follows: TGTGCCAGCAGCGTGGTCAGGTTTGCGTGGGCTGAAGCTTTCTTT.

The chain links TRBV7-2 to TRBJ1-2; a weak D match, TRBD1 (5 bases). The CDR3 is made up of 16 amino acids. With 0 bases removed from V and 5 bases from J, the gap between germline ends came to 16 bases. CDR1 is SGHTA and CDR2 is FQGNSA in the germline V gene. The CDR3, as DNA: TGTGCCAGCAGCTTAGCATTAGACAGTCCCCTGTATGGCTACACCTTC. Amino acid sequence: CASSLALDSPLYGYTF.

This clone was picked up a small number of times. CDR3 nucleotides: TGTGCCAGCAGCTTTATACAGGGGGCGCGGGCGGCTGAAGCTTTCTTT. Protein: CASSFIQGARAAEAFF. This chain links TRBV7-2 with TRBJ1-1; TRBD1 aligns across 9 bases. Per the germline V gene, CDR1 is SGHTA and CDR2 is FQGNSA. After removal of 3 bases from V and 6 bases from J, the junction contained 11 bases not matched to a gene. The CDR3 has 16 amino acids.

This clone was counted a few times. The chain links TRBV25-1 to TRBJ1-2; possibly TRBD1 for D (5 bases). This CDR3 has 12 residues. V was shortened by 6 bases and J by 2 bases, with 7 bases between the two germline ends. Germline V CDR1 and CDR2: MGHDK, SYGVNS. DNA for the CDR3: TGTGCCAGCAGAGGGGACAACTATGGCTACACCTTC. Translated, it gives CASRGDNYGYTF.

The V gene is TRBV2, the J gene TRBJ2-7; D is undetermined. CDR1 is SNHLY, CDR2 FYNNEI, per germline. The CDR3 totals 17 residues. V was shortened by 5 bases and J by 2 bases, with 22 bases between the two germline ends. The chain's CDR3 is CASSPHRTDPMPYEQYF. The CDR3, as DNA: TGTGCCAGCAGTCCCCATAGGACGGACCCTATGCCCTACGAGCAGTACTTC.

The gene calls are TRBV7-6 and TRBJ2-7; either TRBD1 or TRBD2 may supply D (5 bases each). V was clipped by 1 base and J by 3 bases, with 10 bases between them. This CDR3 has 14 residues. The germline CDR1 and CDR2 sequences are SGHVS and FNYEAQ. CDR3 sequence reads: CASSLGGASYEQYF. Here the CDR3 DNA reads TGTGCCAGCAGCTTAGGAGGGGCCAGCTACGAGCAGTACTTC.

Details on this clone: The germline gene is not matched at one end of the junction; a read error may be the cause. This chain joins TRBV6-4 and TRBJ2-6; D is ambiguous. The CDR3 extends over 13 amino acids. Germline V lookup: CDR1 MRHNA, CDR2 SNTAGT. CDR3 in DNA: TGTGCCAGCAGTGACGCTGGTGCCAACGTCCTGACTTTC. Protein: CASSDAGANVLTF.

The rearrangement uses TRBV18 and TRBJ1-2; TRBD1 matches at 7 bases. Germline V CDR1 and CDR2: KGHSH, LQKENI. V lost 3 bases to trimming and J lost 0 bases; unmatched junction nucleotides: 10. The CDR3 extends over 17 amino acids. The CDR3 nucleotides are TGTGCCAGCTCACCCCTATCGGGACAGCCCGCTAACTATGGCTACACCTTC. Translating gives CASSPLSGQPANYGYTF.